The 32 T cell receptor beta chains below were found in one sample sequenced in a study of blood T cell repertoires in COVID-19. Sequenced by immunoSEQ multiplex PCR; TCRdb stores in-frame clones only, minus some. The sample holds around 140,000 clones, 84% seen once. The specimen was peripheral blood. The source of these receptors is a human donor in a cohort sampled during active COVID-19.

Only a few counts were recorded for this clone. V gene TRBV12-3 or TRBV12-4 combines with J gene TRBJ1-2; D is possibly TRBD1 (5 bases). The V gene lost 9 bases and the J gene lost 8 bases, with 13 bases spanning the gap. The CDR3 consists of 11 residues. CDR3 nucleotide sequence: TGTGCCAGTAGGGGATCCGGCGGCTACACCTTC. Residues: CASRGSGGYTF.

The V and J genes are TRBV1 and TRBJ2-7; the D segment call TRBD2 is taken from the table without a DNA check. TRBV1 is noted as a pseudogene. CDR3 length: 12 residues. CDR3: CTSRDWNYEQYF. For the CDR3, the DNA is TGCACCAGCAGGGACTGGAACTACGAGCAGTACTTC.

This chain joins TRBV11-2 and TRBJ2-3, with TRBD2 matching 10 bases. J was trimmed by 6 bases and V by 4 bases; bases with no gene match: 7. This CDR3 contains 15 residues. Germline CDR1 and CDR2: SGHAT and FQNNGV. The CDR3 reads CASSSAAGGRDTQYF. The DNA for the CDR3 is TGTGCCAGCAGCTCAGCAGCGGGGGGGCGGGATACGCAGTATTTT.

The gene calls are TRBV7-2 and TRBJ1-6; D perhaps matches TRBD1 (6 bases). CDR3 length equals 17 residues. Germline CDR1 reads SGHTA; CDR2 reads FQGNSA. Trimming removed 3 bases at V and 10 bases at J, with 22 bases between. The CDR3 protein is CASSFIQGGGPGSPLHF. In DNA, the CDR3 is TGTGCCAGCAGCTTTATCCAGGGAGGGGGTCCGGGGTCACCCCTCCACTTT.

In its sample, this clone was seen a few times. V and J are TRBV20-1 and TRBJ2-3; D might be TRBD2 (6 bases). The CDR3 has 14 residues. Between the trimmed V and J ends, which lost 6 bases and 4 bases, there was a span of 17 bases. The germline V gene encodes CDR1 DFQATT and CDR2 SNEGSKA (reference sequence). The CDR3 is CSASGGSGADTQYF. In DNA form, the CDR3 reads TGCAGTGCGAGTGGGGGATCGGGAGCAGATACGCAGTATTTT.

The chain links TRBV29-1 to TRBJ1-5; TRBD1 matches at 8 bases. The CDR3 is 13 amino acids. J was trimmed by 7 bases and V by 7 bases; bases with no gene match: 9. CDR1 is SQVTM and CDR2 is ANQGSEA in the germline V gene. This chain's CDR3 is CSGGQGREQPQHF. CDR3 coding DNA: TGCAGCGGTGGACAGGGTCGAGAACAGCCCCAGCATTTT.

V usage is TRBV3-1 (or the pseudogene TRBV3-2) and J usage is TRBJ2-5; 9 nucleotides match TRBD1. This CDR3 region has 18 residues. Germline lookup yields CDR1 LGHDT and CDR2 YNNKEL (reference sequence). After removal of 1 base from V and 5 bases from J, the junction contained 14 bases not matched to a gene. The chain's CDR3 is CASSQVRTGVGVRETQYF. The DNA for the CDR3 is TGTGCCAGCAGCCAAGTTCGGACAGGGGTGGGGGTAAGGGAGACCCAGTACTTC.

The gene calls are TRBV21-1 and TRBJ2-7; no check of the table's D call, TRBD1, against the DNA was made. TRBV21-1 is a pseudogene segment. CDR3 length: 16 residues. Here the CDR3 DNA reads TGTGCCAGCAGCAAACACTGCGGGACAGCATTCTACGAGCAGTACGTC. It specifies CASSKHCGTAFYEQYV.

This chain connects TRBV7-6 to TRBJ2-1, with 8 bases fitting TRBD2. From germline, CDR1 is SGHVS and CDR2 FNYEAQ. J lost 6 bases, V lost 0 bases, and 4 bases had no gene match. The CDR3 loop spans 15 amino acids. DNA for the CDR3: TGTGCCAGCAGCTTAGCAGCGGGGGCCCCCAATGAGCAGTTCTTC. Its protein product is CASSLAAGAPNEQFF.

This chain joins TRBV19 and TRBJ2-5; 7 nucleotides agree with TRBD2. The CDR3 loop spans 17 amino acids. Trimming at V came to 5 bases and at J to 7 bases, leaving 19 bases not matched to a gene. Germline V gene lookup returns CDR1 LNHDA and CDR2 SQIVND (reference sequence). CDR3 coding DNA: TGTGCCAGTAGTGGAACTCAGGGTCCTAATGGGGGGGGGACCCAGTACTTC. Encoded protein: CASSGTQGPNGGGTQYF.

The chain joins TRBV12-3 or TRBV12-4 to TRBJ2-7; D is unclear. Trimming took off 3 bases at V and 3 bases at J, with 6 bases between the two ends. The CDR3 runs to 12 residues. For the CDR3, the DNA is TGTGCCAGCAGTTTGGCCAACTACGAGCAGTACTTC. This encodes CASSLANYEQYF.

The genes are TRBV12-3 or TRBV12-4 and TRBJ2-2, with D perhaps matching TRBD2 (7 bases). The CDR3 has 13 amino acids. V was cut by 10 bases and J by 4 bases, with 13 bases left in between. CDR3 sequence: CATGRGGTGELFF. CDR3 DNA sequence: TGTGCCACCGGTAGGGGGGGCACCGGGGAGCTGTTTTTT.

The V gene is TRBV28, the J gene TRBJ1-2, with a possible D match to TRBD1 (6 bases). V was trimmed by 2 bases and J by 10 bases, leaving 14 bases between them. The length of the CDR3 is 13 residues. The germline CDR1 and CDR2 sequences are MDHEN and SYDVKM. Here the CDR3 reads CASSLLDSKTYTF. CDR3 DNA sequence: TGTGCCAGCAGTTTACTGGACAGCAAGACCTACACCTTC.

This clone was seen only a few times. The CDR3 nucleotides are TGCGCCAGCAGTGAAGAGCCCAGGTGGAATGAGCAGTTCTTC. Its translation is CASSEEPRWNEQFF. The V and J genes are TRBV10-1 and TRBJ2-1; D uncertain. V was cut by 3 bases and J by 7 bases, with 13 bases left in between. The germline CDR1 and CDR2 sequences are WNHNN and SYGVQD (reference sequence). The CDR3 runs 14 residues.

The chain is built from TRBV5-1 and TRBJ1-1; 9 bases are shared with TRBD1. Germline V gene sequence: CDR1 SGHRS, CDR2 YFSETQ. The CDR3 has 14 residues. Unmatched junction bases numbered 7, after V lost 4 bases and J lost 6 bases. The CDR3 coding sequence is TGCGCCAGCAGCGTACAGGGGGCGATGGCTGAAGCTTTCTTT. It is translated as CASSVQGAMAEAFF.

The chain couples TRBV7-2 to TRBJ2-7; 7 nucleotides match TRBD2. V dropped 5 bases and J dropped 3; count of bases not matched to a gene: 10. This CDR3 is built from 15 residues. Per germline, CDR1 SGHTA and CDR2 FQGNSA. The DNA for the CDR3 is TGTGCCAGCAGCCCCCGGGGGGAGCGGAACTACGAGCAGTACTTC. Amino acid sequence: CASSPRGERNYEQYF.

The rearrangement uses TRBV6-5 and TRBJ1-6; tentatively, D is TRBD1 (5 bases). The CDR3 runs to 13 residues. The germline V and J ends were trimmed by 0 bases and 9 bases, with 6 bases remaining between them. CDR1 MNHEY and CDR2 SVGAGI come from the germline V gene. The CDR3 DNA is TGTGCCAGCAGTTACTCGACAGCTTCACCCCTCCACTTT. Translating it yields CASSYSTASPLHF.

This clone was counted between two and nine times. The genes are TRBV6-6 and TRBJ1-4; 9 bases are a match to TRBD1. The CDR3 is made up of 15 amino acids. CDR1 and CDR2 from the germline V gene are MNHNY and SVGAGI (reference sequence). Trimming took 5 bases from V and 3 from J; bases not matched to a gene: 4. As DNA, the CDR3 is TGTGCCAGCAGTACTTGGACAGGGGCTAATGAAAAACTGTTTTTT. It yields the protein CASSTWTGANEKLFF.

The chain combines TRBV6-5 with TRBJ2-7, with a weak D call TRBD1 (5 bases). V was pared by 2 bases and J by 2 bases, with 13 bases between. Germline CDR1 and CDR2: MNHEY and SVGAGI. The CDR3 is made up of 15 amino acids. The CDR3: CASSYGGHTPYEQYF. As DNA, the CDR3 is TGTGCCAGCAGTTACGGCGGACACACACCCTACGAGCAGTACTTC.

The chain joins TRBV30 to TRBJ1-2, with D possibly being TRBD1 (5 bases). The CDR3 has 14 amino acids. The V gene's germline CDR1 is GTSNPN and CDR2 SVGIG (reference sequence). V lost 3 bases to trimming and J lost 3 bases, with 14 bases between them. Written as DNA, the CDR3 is TGTGCCTGGAGGTCTGGGGACTACTACTATGGCTACACCTTC. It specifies CAWRSGDYYYGYTF.

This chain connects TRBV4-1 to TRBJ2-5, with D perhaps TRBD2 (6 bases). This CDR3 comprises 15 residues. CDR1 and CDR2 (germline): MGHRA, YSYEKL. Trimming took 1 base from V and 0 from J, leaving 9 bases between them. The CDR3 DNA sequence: TGCGCCAGCAGCCAAGGTTGGGGGGACCAAGAGACCCAGTACTTC. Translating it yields CASSQGWGDQETQYF.

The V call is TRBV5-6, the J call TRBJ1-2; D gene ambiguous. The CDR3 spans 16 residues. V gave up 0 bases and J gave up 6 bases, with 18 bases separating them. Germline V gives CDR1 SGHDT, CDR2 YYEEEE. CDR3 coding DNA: TGTGCCAGCAGCTTGGGCGAGGAATCCACTTACGATGGCTACACCTTC. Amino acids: CASSLGEESTYDGYTF. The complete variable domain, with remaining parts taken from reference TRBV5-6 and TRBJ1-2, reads DAGVTQSPTHLIKTRGQQVTLRCSPKSGHDTVSWYQQALGQGPQFIFQYYEEEERQRGNFPDRFSGHQFPNYSSELNVNALLLGDSALYLCASSLGEESTYDGYTFGSGTRLTVV.

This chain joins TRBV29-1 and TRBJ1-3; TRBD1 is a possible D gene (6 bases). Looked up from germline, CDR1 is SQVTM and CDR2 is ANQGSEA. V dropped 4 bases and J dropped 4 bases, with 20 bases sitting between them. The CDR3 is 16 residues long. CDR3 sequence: CSVAYLGGAKGNTIYF. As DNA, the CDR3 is TGCAGCGTTGCCTATTTGGGGGGGGCGAAGGGAAACACCATATATTTT.

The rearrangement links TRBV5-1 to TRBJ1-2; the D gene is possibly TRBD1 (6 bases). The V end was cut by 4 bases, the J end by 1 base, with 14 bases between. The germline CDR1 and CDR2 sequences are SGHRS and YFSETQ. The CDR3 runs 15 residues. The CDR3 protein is CASSLGSGDNYGYTF. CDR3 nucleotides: TGCGCCAGCAGCCTGGGCTCAGGGGATAACTATGGCTACACCTTC.

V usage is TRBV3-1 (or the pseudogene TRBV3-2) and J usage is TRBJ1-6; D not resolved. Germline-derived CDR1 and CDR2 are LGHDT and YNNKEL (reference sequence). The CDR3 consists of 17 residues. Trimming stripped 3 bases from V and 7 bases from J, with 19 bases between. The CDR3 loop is CASSQEVGPLGNSPLHF. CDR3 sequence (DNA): TGTGCCAGCAGCCAGGAGGTAGGGCCCTTAGGGAATTCACCCCTCCACTTT.

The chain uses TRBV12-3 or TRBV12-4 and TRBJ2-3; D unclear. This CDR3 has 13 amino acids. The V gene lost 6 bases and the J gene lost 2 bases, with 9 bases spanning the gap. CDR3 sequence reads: CASSRVSTDTQYF. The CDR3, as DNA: TGTGCCAGCAGCCGAGTTTCCACAGATACGCAGTATTTT.

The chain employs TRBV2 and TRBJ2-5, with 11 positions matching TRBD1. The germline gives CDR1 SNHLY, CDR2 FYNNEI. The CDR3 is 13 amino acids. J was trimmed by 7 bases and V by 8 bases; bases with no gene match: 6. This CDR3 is CASEGQGVGTQYF. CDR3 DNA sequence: TGTGCCAGCGAGGGACAGGGGGTTGGGACCCAGTACTTC.

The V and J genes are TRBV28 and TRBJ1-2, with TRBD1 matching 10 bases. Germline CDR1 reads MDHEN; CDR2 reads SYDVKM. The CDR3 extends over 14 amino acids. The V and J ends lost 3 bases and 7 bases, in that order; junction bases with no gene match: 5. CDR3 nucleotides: TGTGCCAGCAGTTTGCGACAGGGGGCGGGTGGCTACACCTTC. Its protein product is CASSLRQGAGGYTF.

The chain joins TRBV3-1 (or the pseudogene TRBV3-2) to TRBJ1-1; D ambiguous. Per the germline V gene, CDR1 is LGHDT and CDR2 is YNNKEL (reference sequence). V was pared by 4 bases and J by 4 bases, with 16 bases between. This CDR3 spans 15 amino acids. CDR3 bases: TGTGCCAGCAGCCTCTCACCTCCTCCCAGCACTGAAGCTTTCTTT. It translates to CASSLSPPPSTEAFF.

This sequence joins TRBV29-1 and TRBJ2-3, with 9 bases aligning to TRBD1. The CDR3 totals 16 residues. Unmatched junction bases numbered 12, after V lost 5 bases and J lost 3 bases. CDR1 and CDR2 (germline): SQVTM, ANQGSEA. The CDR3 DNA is TGCAGCGTTACTACCGGGACAGGGTTTGGAACAGATACGCAGTATTTT. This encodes CSVTTGTGFGTDTQYF.

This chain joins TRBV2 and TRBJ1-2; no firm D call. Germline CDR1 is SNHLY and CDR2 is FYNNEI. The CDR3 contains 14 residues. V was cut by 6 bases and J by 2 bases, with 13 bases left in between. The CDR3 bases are TGTGCCAGCAGCCCCCCCAACGGGAACTATGGCTACACCTTC. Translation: CASSPPNGNYGYTF.

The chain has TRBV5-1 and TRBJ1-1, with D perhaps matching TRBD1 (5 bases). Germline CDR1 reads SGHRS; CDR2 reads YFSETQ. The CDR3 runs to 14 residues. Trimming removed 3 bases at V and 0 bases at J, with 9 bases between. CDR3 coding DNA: TGCGCCAGCAGCTCGCGGGGGATGAACACTGAAGCTTTCTTT. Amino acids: CASSSRGMNTEAFF. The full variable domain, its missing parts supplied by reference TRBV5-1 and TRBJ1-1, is KAGVTQTPRYLIKTRGQQVTLSCSPISGHRSVSWYQQTPGQGLQFLFEYFSETQRNKGNFPGRFSGRQFSNSRSEMNVSTLELGDSALYLCASSSRGMNTEAFFGQGTRLTVV.